A selection of T cell receptor beta chains follows, all from one sample in a study of OX40 agonist ivuxolimab in advanced cancers. Data came from immunoSEQ multiplex PCR; TCRdb stores just in-frame clones and leaves some out. The table records about 83,000 clones, about 90% of them present only once. The input for sequencing was CD4+ or CD8+ T cells sorted from blood, taken in a trial of the OX40 agonist ivuxolimab. These receptors came from an adult with an advanced solid tumor such as melanoma, head and neck, liver or kidney cancer. The CDR3 runs from the conserved cysteine through the conserved F or W. Each record gives: CDR3 length, V gene, J gene, clone size, D gene, CDR3 protein, CDR3 DNA. D genes are given only for firm matches. Clone size is given for some rows only: seen once, a few or many times, or a class if the clone is expanded.

len: 14
v_gene: TRBV13
j_gene: TRBJ2-7
abundance: NA
d_gene: NA
CDR3aa: CASRTRDPPYEQYF
CDR3nt: TGTGCCAGCAGAACTAGGGATCCCCCCTACGAGCAGTACTTC

len: 14
v_gene: TRBV5-1
j_gene: TRBJ2-7
abundance: NA
d_gene: NA
CDR3aa: CASSHPGQLYEQYF
CDR3nt: TGCGCCAGCAGCCATCCGGGACAACTGTACGAGCAGTACTTC

len: 16
v_gene: TRBV7-9
j_gene: TRBJ2-5
abundance: NA
d_gene: TRBD2
CDR3aa: CASSLISTSGQETQYF
CDR3nt: TGTGCCAGCAGCTTAATTAGTACTAGCGGACAAGAGACCCAGTACTTC

len: 14
v_gene: TRBV4-3
j_gene: TRBJ2-2
abundance: NA
d_gene: TRBD2
CDR3aa: CASSQPRGAGELFF
CDR3nt: TGCGCCAGCAGCCAACCTCGGGGGGCCGGGGAGCTGTTTTTT

len: 17
v_gene: TRBV5-4
j_gene: TRBJ2-7
abundance: NA
d_gene: NA
CDR3aa: CASTSGGRGGPSYEQYF
CDR3nt: TGTGCCAGCACCTCCGGGGGCCGGGGAGGGCCTTCCTACGAGCAGTACTTC

len: 14
v_gene: TRBV5-1
j_gene: TRBJ2-7
abundance: NA
d_gene: NA
CDR3aa: CASSLKGGSYEQYF
CDR3nt: TGCGCCAGCAGCTTGAAGGGGGGCTCCTACGAGCAGTACTTC

len: 18
v_gene: TRBV7-9
j_gene: TRBJ2-3
abundance: NA
d_gene: NA
CDR3aa: CASSLVAGGGREADTQYF
CDR3nt: TGTGCCAGCAGCTTAGTAGCCGGAGGGGGCAGGGAGGCAGATACGCAGTATTTT

len: 17
v_gene: TRBV30
j_gene: TRBJ1-1
abundance: NA
d_gene: NA
CDR3aa: CAWSGIGTASMNTEAFF
CDR3nt: TGTGCCTGGAGTGGGATTGGGACTGCCTCAATGAACACTGAAGCTTTCTTT

len: 15
v_gene: TRBV27
j_gene: TRBJ2-1
abundance: NA
d_gene: TRBD2
CDR3aa: CASSLSGRGYNEQFF
CDR3nt: TGTGCCAGCAGTTTATCCGGGAGGGGATACAATGAGCAGTTCTTC

len: 14
v_gene: TRBV14
j_gene: TRBJ2-7
abundance: NA
d_gene: NA
CDR3aa: CASSHFDPPGEQYF
CDR3nt: TGTGCCAGCAGCCACTTCGACCCCCCGGGGGAGCAGTACTTC

len: 17
v_gene: TRBV7-9
j_gene: TRBJ1-6
abundance: few
d_gene: TRBD1
CDR3aa: CASSGVSTGDYNSPLHF
CDR3nt: TGTGCCAGCAGCGGAGTCTCGACAGGGGATTATAATTCACCCCTCCACTTT

len: 14
v_gene: TRBV13
j_gene: TRBJ2-7
abundance: NA
d_gene: NA
CDR3aa: CASSHRGGYYEQYF
CDR3nt: TGTGCCAGCAGCCACAGAGGGGGGTACTACGAGCAGTACTTC

len: 14
v_gene: TRBV2
j_gene: TRBJ1-4
abundance: NA
d_gene: NA
CDR3aa: CASSETATNEKLFF
CDR3nt: TGTGCCAGCAGTGAGACTGCAACTAATGAAAAACTGTTTTTT

len: 13
v_gene: TRBV5-1
j_gene: TRBJ2-1
abundance: NA
d_gene: NA
CDR3aa: CASSLVPYNEQFF
CDR3nt: TGCGCCAGCAGCTTAGTACCATACAATGAGCAGTTCTTC

len: 15
v_gene: TRBV25-1
j_gene: TRBJ2-2
abundance: NA
d_gene: NA
CDR3aa: CASSDRLGGAGELFF
CDR3nt: TGTGCCAGCAGTGATCGTTTGGGCGGCGCCGGGGAGCTGTTTTTT

len: 14
v_gene: TRBV6-1
j_gene: TRBJ2-7
abundance: NA
d_gene: NA
CDR3aa: CASSEFRNTYEQYF
CDR3nt: TGTGCCAGCAGTGAATTTCGGAATACCTACGAGCAGTACTTC

len: 15
v_gene: TRBV27
j_gene: TRBJ2-1
abundance: NA
d_gene: TRBD1
CDR3aa: CASSLWDRKENEQFF
CDR3nt: TGTGCCAGCAGTTTGTGGGACAGGAAAGAGAATGAGCAGTTCTTC

len: 13
v_gene: TRBV19
j_gene: TRBJ2-7
abundance: NA
d_gene: TRBD1
CDR3aa: CASSSGQVYEQYF
CDR3nt: TGTGCCAGTTCCTCGGGACAGGTTTACGAGCAGTACTTC

len: 14
v_gene: TRBV11-2
j_gene: TRBJ1-2
abundance: NA
d_gene: TRBD1
CDR3aa: CASSQGQGGYGYTF
CDR3nt: TGTGCCAGCAGCCAGGGACAGGGGGGCTATGGCTACACCTTC

len: 16
v_gene: TRBV5-1
j_gene: TRBJ2-3
abundance: NA
d_gene: TRBD2
CDR3aa: CASSQGLAISTDTQYF
CDR3nt: TGCGCCAGCAGCCAGGGACTAGCCATAAGCACAGATACGCAGTATTTT

len: 17
v_gene: TRBV15
j_gene: TRBJ1-6
abundance: once
d_gene: NA
CDR3aa: CATSRDWGASVNSPLHF
CDR3nt: TGTGCCACCAGCAGAGATTGGGGGGCGTCTGTTAATTCACCCCTCCACTTT

len: 15
v_gene: TRBV5-1
j_gene: TRBJ1-5
abundance: NA
d_gene: TRBD1
CDR3aa: CASSPTGLSNQPQHF
CDR3nt: TGCGCCAGCAGCCCGACAGGGCTTAGCAATCAGCCCCAGCATTTT

len: 14
v_gene: TRBV4-1
j_gene: TRBJ1-3
abundance: once
d_gene: NA
CDR3aa: CASSQVMDGNTIYF
CDR3nt: TGCGCCAGCAGCCAAGTGATGGATGGAAACACCATATATTTT

len: 16
v_gene: TRBV11-2
j_gene: TRBJ2-2
abundance: NA
d_gene: TRBD1
CDR3aa: CASSRRDRGGTGELFF
CDR3nt: TGTGCCAGCAGCCGACGGGACAGGGGGGGAACCGGGGAGCTGTTTTTT

len: 15
v_gene: TRBV6-1
j_gene: TRBJ1-1
abundance: NA
d_gene: TRBD1
CDR3aa: CASRDREALNTEAFF
CDR3nt: TGTGCCAGCAGGGACAGGGAGGCCCTGAACACTGAAGCTTTCTTT

len: 16
v_gene: TRBV4-1
j_gene: TRBJ1-3
abundance: NA
d_gene: NA
CDR3aa: CASSLVEWGSGNTIYF
CDR3nt: TGCGCCAGCAGCCTCGTAGAGTGGGGATCTGGAAACACCATATATTTT

len: 13
v_gene: TRBV27
j_gene: TRBJ1-5
abundance: NA
d_gene: NA
CDR3aa: CASSLSRSQPQHF
CDR3nt: TGTGCCAGCAGTTTATCCAGGTCTCAGCCCCAGCATTTT

len: 15
v_gene: TRBV7-6
j_gene: TRBJ2-6
abundance: NA
d_gene: NA
CDR3aa: CASSPGAAGANVLTF
CDR3nt: TGTGCCAGCAGCCCTGGGGCGGCGGGGGCCAACGTCCTGACTTTC

len: 15
v_gene: TRBV10-3
j_gene: TRBJ2-5
abundance: NA
d_gene: NA
CDR3aa: CAISESGGPAETQYF
CDR3nt: TGTGCCATCAGTGAGTCTGGGGGGCCGGCAGAGACCCAGTACTTC

len: 12
v_gene: TRBV27
j_gene: TRBJ2-7
abundance: NA
d_gene: NA
CDR3aa: CASSNLGYEQYF
CDR3nt: TGTGCCAGCAGTAACCTCGGGTACGAGCAGTACTTC

len: 15
v_gene: TRBV7-6
j_gene: TRBJ2-3
abundance: NA
d_gene: TRBD1
CDR3aa: CASSSPGQGKDTQYF
CDR3nt: TGTGCCAGCAGCTCCCCCGGACAGGGTAAAGATACGCAGTATTTT

len: 14
v_gene: TRBV7-3
j_gene: TRBJ2-7
abundance: NA
d_gene: NA
CDR3aa: CASSLDAGPYEQYF
CDR3nt: TGTGCCAGCAGCTTGGATGCAGGGCCCTACGAGCAGTACTTC

len: 13
v_gene: TRBV9
j_gene: TRBJ1-1
abundance: NA
d_gene: NA
CDR3aa: CASSVPSGSQSFF
CDR3nt: TGTGCCAGCAGCGTACCCTCGGGGTCGCAGTCTTTCTTT

len: 13
v_gene: TRBV6-6
j_gene: TRBJ1-1
abundance: NA
d_gene: NA
CDR3aa: CASSYEGDSEAFF
CDR3nt: TGTGCCAGCAGTTACGAGGGGGATAGCGAAGCTTTCTTT

len: 14
v_gene: TRBV4-1
j_gene: TRBJ2-7
abundance: NA
d_gene: NA
CDR3aa: CASSQGASSYEQYF
CDR3nt: TGCGCCAGCAGCCAAGGTGCATCCTCCTACGAGCAGTACTTC

len: 16
v_gene: TRBV13
j_gene: TRBJ2-3
abundance: NA
d_gene: TRBD2
CDR3aa: CASSLGVSGGSDTQYF
CDR3nt: TGTGCCAGCAGCTTAGGCGTTAGCGGGGGGTCAGATACGCAGTATTTT

len: 16
v_gene: TRBV5-6
j_gene: TRBJ1-6
abundance: NA
d_gene: NA
CDR3aa: CASSPTVGLHNSPLHF
CDR3nt: TGTGCCAGCAGCCCTACGGTCGGGCTTCATAATTCACCCCTCCACTTT

len: 13
v_gene: TRBV5-1
j_gene: TRBJ1-3
abundance: NA
d_gene: NA
CDR3aa: CASSREIGNTIYF
CDR3nt: TGCGCCAGCAGCCGGGAAATTGGAAACACCATATATTTT

len: 14
v_gene: TRBV5-4
j_gene: TRBJ2-5
abundance: NA
d_gene: NA
CDR3aa: CASSEDRAGVLQYF
CDR3nt: TGTGCCAGCAGCGAAGACAGGGCGGGAGTCTTGCAGTACTTC

len: 12
v_gene: TRBV15
j_gene: TRBJ2-5
abundance: NA
d_gene: NA
CDR3aa: CATSTGSETQYF
CDR3nt: TGTGCCACCAGCACCGGGTCGGAGACCCAGTACTTC

len: 15
v_gene: TRBV7-9
j_gene: TRBJ2-7
abundance: NA
d_gene: TRBD1
CDR3aa: CASSSTGGAGYEQYF
CDR3nt: TGTGCCAGCAGCTCCACAGGGGGCGCCGGCTACGAGCAGTACTTC

len: 17
v_gene: TRBV18
j_gene: TRBJ2-2
abundance: NA
d_gene: TRBD2
CDR3aa: CASSPAGGSANTGELFF
CDR3nt: TGTGCCAGCTCACCAGCCGGGGGGAGCGCGAACACCGGGGAGCTGTTTTTT

len: 14
v_gene: TRBV29-1
j_gene: TRBJ1-1
abundance: NA
d_gene: NA
CDR3aa: CSVDLRGSDTEAFF
CDR3nt: TGCAGCGTTGACCTGCGGGGGTCGGACACTGAAGCTTTCTTT

len: 13
v_gene: TRBV29-1
j_gene: TRBJ1-1
abundance: once
d_gene: NA
CDR3aa: CSAFLSGNTEAFF
CDR3nt: TGCAGCGCCTTCCTATCAGGGAACACTGAAGCTTTCTTT

len: 16
v_gene: TRBV28
j_gene: TRBJ2-2
abundance: few
d_gene: TRBD1
CDR3aa: CASSLLDRGHTGELFF
CDR3nt: TGTGCCAGCAGTTTATTGGACAGGGGGCACACCGGGGAGCTGTTTTTT

len: 17
v_gene: TRBV7-3
j_gene: TRBJ1-4
abundance: few
d_gene: NA
CDR3aa: CASSWDRRPYRNEKLFF
CDR3nt: TGTGCCAGCAGCTGGGACCGCCGACCTTATAGAAATGAAAAACTGTTTTTT

len: 14
v_gene: TRBV23-1
j_gene: TRBJ1-5
abundance: NA
d_gene: NA
CDR3aa: CASPVVYSNQPQHF
CDR3nt: TGCGCCAGCCCCGTGGTTTATAGCAATCAGCCCCAGCATTTT

len: 15
v_gene: TRBV4-2
j_gene: TRBJ2-5
abundance: NA
d_gene: NA
CDR3aa: CASSQESRVQETQYF
CDR3nt: TGTGCCAGCAGCCAAGAATCGCGAGTCCAAGAGACCCAGTACTTC

len: 13
v_gene: TRBV7-6
j_gene: TRBJ2-7
abundance: NA
d_gene: NA
CDR3aa: CASSSSGGHEQYF
CDR3nt: TGTGCCAGCAGCTCCTCCGGGGGGCACGAGCAGTACTTC

len: 16
v_gene: TRBV4-2
j_gene: TRBJ1-2
abundance: NA
d_gene: NA
CDR3aa: CASSDLEGVLGNGYTF
CDR3nt: TGTGCCAGCAGCGACCTAGAAGGAGTACTTGGAAATGGCTACACCTTC

len: 14
v_gene: TRBV9
j_gene: TRBJ2-5
abundance: NA
d_gene: NA
CDR3aa: CASSVEGNQETQYF
CDR3nt: TGTGCCAGCAGCGTAGAGGGGAACCAAGAGACCCAGTACTTC

len: 13
v_gene: TRBV9
j_gene: TRBJ2-2
abundance: NA
d_gene: NA
CDR3aa: CASSPSGAGELFF
CDR3nt: TGTGCCAGCAGCCCTAGTGGGGCCGGGGAGCTGTTTTTT

len: 15
v_gene: TRBV5-1
j_gene: TRBJ1-1
abundance: NA
d_gene: NA
CDR3aa: CASRHQLEMNTEAFF
CDR3nt: TGCGCCAGCAGGCACCAACTAGAGATGAACACTGAAGCTTTCTTT